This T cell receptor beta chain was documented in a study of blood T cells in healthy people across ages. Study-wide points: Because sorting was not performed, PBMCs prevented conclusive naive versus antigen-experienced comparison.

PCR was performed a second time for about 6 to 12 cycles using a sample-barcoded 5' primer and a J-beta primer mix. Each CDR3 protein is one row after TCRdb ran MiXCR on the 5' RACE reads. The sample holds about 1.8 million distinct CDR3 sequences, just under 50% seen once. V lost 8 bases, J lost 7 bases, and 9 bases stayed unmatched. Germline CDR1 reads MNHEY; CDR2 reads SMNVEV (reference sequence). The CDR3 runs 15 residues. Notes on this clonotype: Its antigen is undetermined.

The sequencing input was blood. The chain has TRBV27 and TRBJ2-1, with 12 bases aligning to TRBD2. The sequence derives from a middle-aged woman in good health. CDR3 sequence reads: CASARLAGAGNEQFF. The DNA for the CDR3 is TGTGCCAGCGCCCGACTAGCGGGGGCGGGGAATGAGCAGTTCTTC.